These 26 T cell receptor beta chains share one sample of origin, sequenced in a study of patients and donors after allogeneic stem cell transplantation. TCRdb re-analysed the RT-PCR reads in MiXCR, keeping a single row per CDR3 protein. The top ten hold less than 3% of the sample, which has 70,000 to 95,000 distinct CDR3 sequences, about 5% seen once. Source material: blood, either unsorted or a sorted T cell fraction (not recorded which). These receptors came from a human donor who was either an allogeneic HSCT recipient or a stem cell or donor lymphocyte infusion donor (not recorded which). It is not recorded whose cells these are; they may come from a transplant donor.

This clonotype occurred many times. The chain carries TRBV4-1 and TRBJ1-5; 7 positions match TRBD1. Germline V lookup: CDR1 MGHRA, CDR2 YSYEKL. The ends lost 1 base at V and 2 bases at J; junction bases unmatched: 14. The CDR3 totals 19 residues. DNA of the CDR3: TGCGCCAGCAGCCAAGCATCGTACAGGGGTATCAATGGCAATCAGCCCCAGCATTTT. It encodes CASSQASYRGINGNQPQHF.

This clonotype appeared many times. The chain carries TRBV7-9 and TRBJ1-2, with D unclear. Germline lookup yields CDR1 SEHNR and CDR2 FQNEAQ (reference sequence). The CDR3 is 16 amino acids. Trimming pared 2 bases from V and 2 bases from J, leaving 15 bases between. In DNA form, the CDR3 reads TGTGCCAGCAGCTTATTTAGTCGCGGGGTAAACTATGGCTACACCTTC. It is translated as CASSLFSRGVNYGYTF.

As concerns this clonotype: This may arise from a read error, as a much more abundant clone is one base away. V is TRBV20-1 and J is TRBJ2-2; maybe TRBD2 (6 bases). CDR1 is DFQATT, CDR2 SNEGSKA, per germline (reference sequence). CDR3 size: 12 residues. CDR3 DNA sequence: TGCAACGGCCAGGAGGGTGCCGGGGAGCTGTTTTTT. Translation: CNGQEGAGELFF.

The rearrangement joins TRBV2 to TRBJ2-7, with TRBD2 matching 9 bases. The CDR3 totals 13 residues. Germline V gives CDR1 SNHLY, CDR2 FYNNEI. With 3 bases clipped from V and 9 bases from J, the junction kept 6 bases outside the gene matches. CDR3 sequence: CASSERGGARQYF. The DNA for the CDR3 is TGTGCCAGCAGTGAGCGCGGGGGGGCTCGGCAGTACTTC.

This clonotype was counted at least ten times. V and J are TRBV7-8 and TRBJ1-5; TRBD1 agrees at 8 bases. Looked up from germline, CDR1 is SGHVS and CDR2 is FQNEAQ. Losses at the gene ends were 4 bases for V and 3 bases for J; bases not matched to a gene: 20. This CDR3 is 20 amino acids long. The CDR3 nucleotides are TGTGCCAGCAGCTCACCTAAGGCTGGGTTTTACAGGGGGAACAATCAGCCCCAGCATTTT. The encoded protein is CASSSPKAGFYRGNNQPQHF.

This clonotype was detected only a few times. The chain combines TRBV11-3 with TRBJ2-7; TRBD1 agrees at 10 bases. The CDR3 loop spans 17 amino acids. Germline V lookup: CDR1 SGHNT, CDR2 YENEEA. V lost 5 bases, J lost 6 bases, and 16 bases stayed unmatched. CDR3 sequence reads: CASSELGTGTGVSEQYF. The CDR3 nucleotides read TGTGCCAGCAGCGAACTAGGAACCGGGACAGGGGTGTCCGAGCAGTACTTC.

This clonotype showed up many times. The J gene is TRBJ2-7, the V gene TRBV25-1; TRBD2 matches at 8 bases. The junction had 10 bases not matched to a gene; V was cut back by 5 bases and J by 7 bases. The CDR3 is made up of 14 amino acids. From germline, CDR1 is MGHDK and CDR2 SYGVNS. The CDR3 loop reads CASSPDGRGWEQYF. CDR3 nucleotides: TGTGCCAGCAGTCCCGACGGGAGGGGATGGGAGCAGTACTTC.

There are many counts of this clonotype. V is TRBV28 and J is TRBJ1-6; possible D gene TRBD1, 6 bases. The CDR3 consists of 17 residues. V dropped 3 bases and J dropped 10 bases, with 22 bases sitting between them. CDR1 and CDR2 (germline): MDHEN, SYDVKM. The CDR3 reads CASSFINLWGPRSPLHF. CDR3 nucleotide sequence: TGTGCCAGCAGTTTTATCAATTTATGGGGGCCGAGGTCACCCCTCCACTTT.

This chain joins TRBV19 and TRBJ1-2, with 10 nucleotides matching TRBD1. The CDR3 totals 16 residues. The trim removed 5 bases at V and 4 bases at J, leaving 10 bases unmatched. Germline lookup yields CDR1 LNHDA and CDR2 SQIVND (reference sequence). The CDR3 protein is CASSRDRGPGGYGYTF. CDR3 coding DNA: TGTGCCAGTAGTCGAGACAGGGGGCCTGGGGGCTATGGCTACACCTTC.

Many counts were recorded for this clonotype. The chain combines TRBV2 with TRBJ1-1; unclear D gene. The CDR3 totals 12 residues. Trimming took 3 bases from V and 6 from J, leaving 8 bases between them. The V gene's germline CDR1 is SNHLY and CDR2 FYNNEI. The CDR3 nucleotides read TGTGCCAGCAGTGAGAGTGGGGCTGAAGCTTTCTTT. This translates into CASSESGAEAFF.

Concerning this clonotype: Just one base apart from a much larger clone, this may be a read error. Likely a read error: the CDR3 ends without its conserved phenylalanine or tryptophan. The gene calls are TRBV5-6 and TRBJ2-1; a weak D match, TRBD2 (6 bases). V was clipped by 0 bases and J by 9 bases, with 13 bases between them. From germline, CDR1 is SGHDT and CDR2 YYEEEE. This CDR3 is built from 14 residues. Written as DNA, the CDR3 is TGTGCCAGCAGCTTGGTTCCCACCGGGGGTGAGCAGTTCTTA. It translates to CASSLVPTGGEQFL.

Many counts were recorded for this clonotype. The J gene is TRBJ1-1, the V gene TRBV18; D is uncertain. CDR3 length: 14 residues. Germline V gives CDR1 KGHSH, CDR2 LQKENI. The germline V and J ends were trimmed by 6 bases and 0 bases, with 11 bases remaining between them. CDR3 sequence reads: CASSSSGVNTEAFF. Here the CDR3 DNA reads TGTGCCAGCTCCTCCTCTGGGGTGAACACTGAAGCTTTCTTT.

This clonotype showed up many times. This chain links TRBV12-3 or TRBV12-4 with TRBJ1-2; a possible D gene is TRBD1 (5 bases). Trimming left V 8 bases short and J 0 bases short, with 13 bases between. The CDR3 has 14 residues. As DNA, the CDR3 is TGTGCCAGCTTGAGACGGGGGGCTAACTATGGCTACACCTTC. Amino acids: CASLRRGANYGYTF.

DNA for the CDR3: TGTGCCAGTAGTCGCCAAAGTGGCTACACCTTC. Its protein is CASSRQSGYTF. The rearrangement uses TRBV19 and TRBJ1-2; D gene unclear. Between the trimmed V and J ends, which lost 5 bases and 7 bases, there was a span of 8 bases. The length of the CDR3 is 11 residues. CDR1 is LNHDA, CDR2 SQIVND, per germline (reference sequence).

This rearrangement joins TRBV6-1 to TRBJ1-5, with a tentative D call TRBD1 (5 bases). V was cut by 6 bases and J by 4 bases, with 16 bases left in between. This CDR3 contains 15 residues. Germline CDR1 reads MNHNS; CDR2 reads SASEGT. The CDR3 region has the DNA TGTGCCAGCAGCTCCAGCCGACGGGGGAATCAGCCCCAGCATTTT. This gives the protein CASSSSRRGNQPQHF.

This clonotype came up many times. The chain uses TRBV28 and TRBJ2-4; D unclear. The CDR3 is made up of 16 amino acids. The V end lost 1 base, the J end lost 3 bases, and 13 bases lay between the germline ends. Per the germline V gene, CDR1 is MDHEN and CDR2 is SYDVKM. The CDR3 protein is CASSLFSSQVKNIQYF. In nucleotides, the CDR3 is TGTGCCAGCAGTTTATTCTCTTCGCAAGTCAAAAACATTCAGTACTTC.

In this sample, this clonotype turned up many times. The V call is TRBV30, the J call TRBJ2-1, with D perhaps matching TRBD1 or TRBD2 (5 bases each). Between the trimmed V and J ends, which lost 5 bases and 4 bases, there was a span of 15 bases. CDR3 size: 14 residues. Germline CDR1 is GTSNPN and CDR2 is SVGIG (reference sequence). The CDR3 coding sequence is TGTGCCTGGGTGGGGGTAGGGGTTTACAATGAGCAGTTCTTC. Encoded protein: CAWVGVGVYNEQFF.

This clonotype showed up many times. The chain carries TRBV11-2 and TRBJ2-5; no definite D call. V was shortened by 9 bases and J by 2 bases, with 19 bases between the two germline ends. Germline V gene data show CDR1 as SGHAT and CDR2 as FQNNGV. The length of the CDR3 is 15 residues. The CDR3 coding sequence is TGTGCCAGTTTACTCTCTTCGACCTATCAAGAGACCCAGTACTTC. Translated: CASLLSSTYQETQYF.

This clonotype was seen ten or more times. The chain couples TRBV28 to TRBJ2-7; TRBD2 matches 7 bases. V gave up 4 bases and J gave up 3 bases; unmatched junction bases: 6. The CDR3 length is 14 residues. The germline CDR1 and CDR2 sequences are MDHEN and SYDVKM. CDR3 protein: CASSSHWGGYEQYF. Written as DNA, the CDR3 is TGTGCCAGCAGTTCCCATTGGGGGGGCTACGAGCAGTACTTC. The whole variable domain, filled in from reference TRBV28 and TRBJ2-7, reads DVKVTQSSRYLVKRTGEKVFLECVQDMDHENMFWYRQDPGLGLRLIYFSYDVKMKEKGDIPEGYSVSREKKERFSLILESASTNQTSMYLCASSSHWGGYEQYFGPGTRLTVT.

This clonotype was detected a few times. This sequence joins TRBV3-1 and TRBJ2-3; D gene ambiguous. V was trimmed by 0 bases and J by 4 bases, leaving 23 bases between them. Looked up from germline, CDR1 is LGHDT and CDR2 is YNNKEL (reference sequence). The CDR3 covers 19 residues. The CDR3 sequence is CASSQDMKSAGSSADTQYF. CDR3 in DNA: TGTGCCAGCAGCCAAGATATGAAGTCGGCCGGCTCAAGCGCAGATACGCAGTATTTT.

Many counts were recorded for this clonotype. The rearrangement uses TRBV15 and TRBJ1-5; no firm D call. Between the trimmed V and J ends, which lost 1 base and 8 bases, there was a span of 12 bases. This CDR3 has 14 residues. In germline, CDR1 is LNHNV, CDR2 YYDKDF (reference sequence). This chain's CDR3 is CATSRAASIKPQHF. The CDR3, as DNA: TGTGCCACCAGCAGAGCCGCGTCTATTAAGCCCCAGCATTTT.

This clonotype showed up just a few times. The J gene is TRBJ2-3, the V gene TRBV2; maybe TRBD2 (5 bases). V lost 3 bases and J 0 bases, leaving 7 bases between the germline ends. Germline V lookup: CDR1 SNHLY, CDR2 FYNNEI. The CDR3 covers 14 residues. The CDR3 coding sequence is TGTGCCAGCAGTGATTGGACTAGCACAGATACGCAGTATTTT. It translates to CASSDWTSTDTQYF. Full variable domain (outside the CDR3, taken from reference TRBV2 and TRBJ2-3): EPEVTQTPSHQVTQMGQEVILRCVPISNHLYFYWYRQILGQKVEFLVSFYNNEISEKSEIFDDQFSVERPDGSNFTLKIRSTKLEDSAMYFCASSDWTSTDTQYFGPGTRLTVL.

This clonotype was detected only a few times. As the CDR3 is not closed by the conserved phenylalanine or tryptophan, this likely results from a read error. The chain joins TRBV5-4 to TRBJ1-1; no clear D. CDR3 size: 15 residues. V was clipped by 0 bases and J by 0 bases, with 9 bases between them. Germline values: CDR1 SGHNT, CDR2 YYREEE (reference sequence). The CDR3 DNA reads TGTGCCAGCAGCTTGGTGGGAAGGGTGAACACTGAAGCTTTCTAT. Protein sequence: CASSLVGRVNTEAFY.

This clonotype was observed a few times. The V call is TRBV7-9, the J call TRBJ2-7; D unclear. This CDR3 is built from 12 residues. Germline V gene data show CDR1 as SEHNR and CDR2 as FQNEAQ (reference sequence). Trimming stripped 4 bases from V and 1 base from J, with 5 bases between. In DNA, the CDR3 is TGTGCCAGCAGCTATACATCCTACGAGCAGTACTTC. Translation: CASSYTSYEQYF.

Ten or more counts support this clonotype. The chain couples TRBV19 to TRBJ1-1, with TRBD1 matching over 8 bases. CDR3 length: 14 amino acids. The V segment lost 5 bases and the J segment 11 bases; nucleotides outside the gene matches: 13. The germline CDR1 and CDR2 sequences are LNHDA and SQIVND (reference sequence). In DNA form, the CDR3 reads TGTGCCAGTAGTTCACCCCTGGACAGGGCGAGGGCTTTCTTT. Protein product: CASSSPLDRARAFF. The whole variable domain, remainder taken from reference TRBV19 and TRBJ1-1, is DGGITQSPKYLFRKEGQNVTLSCEQNLNHDAMYWYRQDPGQGLRLIYYSQIVNDFQKGDIAEGYSVSREKKESFPLTVTSAQKNPTAFYLCASSSPLDRARAFFGQGTRLTVV.

This clonotype showed up many times. The chain recombines TRBV27 with TRBJ1-1, with 10 bases aligning to TRBD1. Germline values: CDR1 MNHEY, CDR2 SMNVEV (reference sequence). J lost 8 bases, V lost 6 bases, and 12 bases had no gene match. The CDR3 is made up of 15 amino acids. The CDR3 sequence is CASSRRTGGLGEAFF. The CDR3 bases are TGTGCCAGCAGCCGAAGGACAGGGGGACTTGGGGAAGCTTTCTTT.